These 11 T cell receptor beta chains were all obtained from the same sample, sequenced in a study of graft-versus-host responses after intestinal transplantation. These receptors have no identified antigens. Using immunoSEQ multiplex PCR, the repertoire was profiled, and TCRdb retains in-frame clones only, with some absent. The data show approximately 90,000 clones, with about 91% seen just once and 7.6% held by the top ten. Specimen: unstimulated CD8+ T cells sorted from spleen or lymph node cells, collected before transplant. These receptors were collected from a human donor who was the organ donor for an intestinal transplant.

This rearrangement joins TRBV6-6 to TRBJ2-7, with D possibly matching TRBD1 (5 bases). Trimming cost V 0 bases and J 0 bases, with 12 bases left between them. The CDR3 has 16 residues. Germline V CDR1 and CDR2: MNHNY, SVGAGI (reference sequence). This CDR3 is CASSYSGLDSSYEQYF. As DNA, the CDR3 is TGTGCCAGCAGTTACTCCGGGCTCGACAGCTCCTACGAGCAGTACTTC.

This clone was detected only once. The J gene is TRBJ1-1, the V gene TRBV6-1; D not resolved. CDR1 and CDR2 (germline): MNHNS, SASEGT. This CDR3 comprises 14 residues. The V end was cut by 6 bases, the J end by 1 base, with 12 bases between. CDR3 in amino acids: CASRIHQPNTEAFF. The CDR3 nucleotides are TGTGCCAGCAGGATACACCAACCGAACACTGAAGCTTTCTTT.

This clone appeared once. This chain joins TRBV18 and TRBJ2-5, with 8 bases identical to TRBD1. The CDR3 is 14 amino acids. Germline loops: CDR1 KGHSH, CDR2 LQKENI. The V and J ends lost 2 bases and 7 bases, in that order; junction bases with no gene match: 6. CDR3 nucleotides: TGTGCCAGCTCACCATTCCCAGGGGGCGGGACCCAGTACTTC. Protein: CASSPFPGGGTQYF.

The V gene is TRBV30, the J gene TRBJ1-1; D gene ambiguous. In germline, CDR1 is GTSNPN, CDR2 SVGIG (reference sequence). V lost 3 bases to trimming and J lost 6 bases, with 8 bases between them. This CDR3 contains 11 residues. DNA of the CDR3: TGTGCCTGGAGGAAGGAATCTGAAGCTTTCTTT. This encodes CAWRKESEAFF.

The chain combines TRBV27 with TRBJ1-2; D is perhaps TRBD1 (6 bases). Germline values: CDR1 MNHEY, CDR2 SMNVEV (reference sequence). This CDR3 has 13 residues. V was pared by 8 bases and J by 7 bases, with 17 bases between. CDR3 amino acids: CASSPGGATGYTF. CDR3 sequence (DNA): TGTGCCAGCTCGCCGGGGGGCGCAACTGGCTACACCTTC.

The V and J genes are TRBV9 and TRBJ2-1, with D possibly being TRBD1 (6 bases). Germline V CDR1 and CDR2: SGDLS, YYNGEE. There are 13 residues in the CDR3. V was cut by 3 bases and J by 7 bases, with 11 bases left in between. This CDR3 is CASSGGTPNEQFF. Written as DNA, the CDR3 is TGTGCCAGCAGCGGGGGGACACCGAATGAGCAGTTCTTC.

The CDR3 reads CASSPWGLGLETQYF. Here the CDR3 DNA reads TGTGCCAGCAGCCCCTGGGGTCTAGGTTTAGAGACCCAGTACTTC. The chain couples TRBV5-4 to TRBJ2-5; D gene unclear. The germline V gene has CDR1 SGHNT and CDR2 YYREEE (reference sequence). Between the trimmed V and J ends, which lost 4 bases and 4 bases, there was a span of 17 bases. The CDR3 has 15 amino acids.

The chain joins TRBV19 to TRBJ2-7; 9 bases fit TRBD1. V lost 4 bases, J lost 4 bases, and 5 bases stayed unmatched. The CDR3 loop spans 14 amino acids. Germline CDR1 and CDR2: LNHDA and SQIVND (reference sequence). As DNA, the CDR3 is TGTGCCAGTAGTAGCACAGGGGGCGCGTACGAGCAGTACTTC. This encodes CASSSTGGAYEQYF.

The rearrangement links TRBV11-2 to TRBJ1-2; D is uncertain. From germline, CDR1 is SGHAT and CDR2 FQNNGV. The CDR3 totals 14 residues. The V gene lost 5 bases and the J gene lost 0 bases, with 10 bases spanning the gap. CDR3 coding DNA: TGTGCCAGCAGCCCCGTAGATTCTAACTATGGCTACACCTTC. It is translated as CASSPVDSNYGYTF.

V and J are TRBV4-3 and TRBJ1-5, with D uncertain. The CDR3 spans 16 residues. V was cut by 0 bases and J by 4 bases, with 13 bases left in between. Looked up from germline, CDR1 is LGHNA and CDR2 is YSLEER. The CDR3 sequence: CASSQEGRFPNQPQHF. Written as DNA, the CDR3 is TGCGCCAGCAGCCAAGAGGGCAGGTTTCCGAATCAGCCCCAGCATTTT.

The chain links TRBV7-9 to TRBJ1-1; D call uncertain. V was shortened by 4 bases and J by 4 bases, with 10 bases between the two germline ends. This CDR3 is 13 amino acids long. CDR1 is SEHNR, CDR2 FQNEAQ, per germline (reference sequence). DNA for the CDR3: TGTGCCAGCAGCTCCGGACTCGCCACTGAAGCTTTCTTT. Encoded protein: CASSSGLATEAFF.